The 3 T cell receptor beta chains given below trace back to one sample, sequenced in a study of T cell repertoires in cytomegalovirus infection. TCRdb re-derived calls from the reads in MiXCR, one entry per CDR3 protein. Of approximately 630,000 distinct CDR3 sequences in the sample, 20% to 25% were seen once. The sample consisted of CD8+ T cells from PBMCs. Receptors originate from a human donor in good health (CMV status not recorded). Some clones in this sample may be carry-over from other donors' samples.

There are many counts of this clonotype. The chain couples TRBV28 to TRBJ1-4; TRBD1 agrees at 8 bases. The CDR3 sequence is 16 residues long. The junction had 7 bases not matched to a gene; V was cut back by 4 bases and J by 3 bases. The V gene's germline CDR1 is MDHEN and CDR2 SYDVKM. CDR3 sequence: CASSSSGGFANEKLFF. Here the CDR3 DNA reads TGTGCCAGCAGTTCTTCAGGGGGCTTCGCTAATGAAAAACTGTTTTTT.

This clonotype was observed a few times. CDR3 loop: CASSYPPGYTGELFF. CDR3 coding DNA: TGTGCCAGCAGTTACCCCCCCGGGTACACCGGGGAGCTGTTTTTT. The rearrangement uses TRBV6-2 or TRBV6-3 and TRBJ2-2; no clear D. Per the germline V gene, CDR1 is MNHEY and CDR2 is SVGEGT. This CDR3 spans 15 amino acids. V was cut by 2 bases and J by 3 bases, with 10 bases left in between.

This clonotype came up a few times. This chain uses TRBV12-3 or TRBV12-4 with TRBJ1-1; D is uncertain. The germline V and J ends were trimmed by 3 bases and 6 bases, with 17 bases remaining between them. The CDR3 totals 15 residues. CDR3 coding DNA: TGTGCCAGCAGTTTTCGGGCCCTTGATTTACCTGAAGCTTTCTTT. Protein: CASSFRALDLPEAFF.